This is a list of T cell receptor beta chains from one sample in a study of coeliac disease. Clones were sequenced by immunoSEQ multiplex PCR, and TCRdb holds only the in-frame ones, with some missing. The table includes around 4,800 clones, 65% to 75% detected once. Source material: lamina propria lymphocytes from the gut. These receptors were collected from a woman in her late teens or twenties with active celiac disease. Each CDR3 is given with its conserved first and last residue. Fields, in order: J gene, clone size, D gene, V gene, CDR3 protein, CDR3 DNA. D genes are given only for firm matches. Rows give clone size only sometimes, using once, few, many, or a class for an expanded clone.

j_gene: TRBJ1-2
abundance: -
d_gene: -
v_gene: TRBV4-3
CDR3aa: CASSLLGEGSDYGYTF
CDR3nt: TGCGCCAGCAGCCTACTAGGGGAGGGATCCGACTATGGCTACACCTTC

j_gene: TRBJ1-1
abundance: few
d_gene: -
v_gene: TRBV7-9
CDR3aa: CASSLVYRGSFF
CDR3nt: TGTGCCAGCAGCTTAGTATACCGGGGATCCTTCTTT

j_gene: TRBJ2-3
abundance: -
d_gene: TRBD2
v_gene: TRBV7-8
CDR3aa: CASSLSSLLAGKNTQYF
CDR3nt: TGTGCCAGCAGCTTGAGTTCGTTGCTAGCGGGAAAGAATACGCAGTATTTT

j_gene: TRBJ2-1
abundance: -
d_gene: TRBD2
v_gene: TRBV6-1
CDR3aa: CASYTGTSGYNEQFF
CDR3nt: TGTGCCAGTTATACCGGGACTAGCGGATACAATGAGCAGTTCTTC

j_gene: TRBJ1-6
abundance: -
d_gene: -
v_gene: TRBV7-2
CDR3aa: CASSFLVTGTSYNSPLHF
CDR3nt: TGTGCCAGCAGCTTCTTGGTAACCGGGACTTCCTATAATTCACCCCTCCACTTT

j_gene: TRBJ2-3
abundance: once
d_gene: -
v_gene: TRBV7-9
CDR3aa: CASSISQDLRTDTQYF
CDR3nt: TGTGCCAGCAGCATATCCCAGGATCTCCGCACAGATACGCAGTATTTT

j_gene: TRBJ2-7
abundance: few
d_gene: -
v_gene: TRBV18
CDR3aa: CASQSPSSYEQYF
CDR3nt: TGTGCCAGCCAAAGCCCAAGCTCCTACGAGCAGTACTTC

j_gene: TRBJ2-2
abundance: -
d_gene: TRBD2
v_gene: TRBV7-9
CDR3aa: CASSLDGGDHTGELFF
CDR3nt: TGTGCCAGCAGCTTAGACGGGGGGGATCACACCGGGGAGCTGTTTTTT

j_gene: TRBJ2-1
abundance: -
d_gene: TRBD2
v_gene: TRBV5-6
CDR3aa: CASSLLGGGNYNEQFF
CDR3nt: TGTGCCAGCAGCTTGCTGGGCGGGGGAAATTACAATGAGCAGTTCTTC

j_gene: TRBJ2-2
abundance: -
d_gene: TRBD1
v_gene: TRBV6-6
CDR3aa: CASRPPDRVTGELFF
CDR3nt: TGTGCCAGCAGACCACCCGACAGGGTTACCGGGGAGCTGTTTTTT

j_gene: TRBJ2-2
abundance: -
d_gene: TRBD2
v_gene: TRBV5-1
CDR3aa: CASSENDSGSVLGELFF
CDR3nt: TGCGCCAGCAGCGAAAATGATAGCGGGAGCGTTTTAGGGGAGCTGTTTTTT

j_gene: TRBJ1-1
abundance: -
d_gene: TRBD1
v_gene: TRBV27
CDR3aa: CASSTRWDRGTEAFF
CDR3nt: TGTGCCAGCAGTACTAGGTGGGACAGGGGCACTGAAGCTTTCTTT

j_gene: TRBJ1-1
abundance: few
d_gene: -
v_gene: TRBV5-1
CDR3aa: CASSLAGRPTEAFF
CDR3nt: TGCGCCAGCAGCTTGGCCGGGAGGCCCACTGAAGCTTTCTTT

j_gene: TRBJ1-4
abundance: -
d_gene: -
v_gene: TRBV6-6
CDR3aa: CASRDRDTNEKLFF
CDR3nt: TGTGCCAGCAGAGACCGGGACACCAATGAAAAACTGTTTTTT

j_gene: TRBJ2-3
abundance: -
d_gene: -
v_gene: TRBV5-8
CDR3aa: CASSLGLQGTGDTQYF
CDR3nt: TGTGCCAGCAGCTTGGGGCTACAGGGAACAGGAGATACGCAGTATTTT

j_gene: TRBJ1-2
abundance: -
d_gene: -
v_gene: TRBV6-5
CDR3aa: CASSYGSDNYGYTF
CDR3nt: TGTGCCAGCAGTTATGGCAGTGATAACTATGGCTACACCTTC

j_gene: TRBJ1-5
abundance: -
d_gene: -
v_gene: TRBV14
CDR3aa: CASSLFNQPQHF
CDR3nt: TGTGCCAGCAGCCTATTCAATCAGCCCCAGCATTTT

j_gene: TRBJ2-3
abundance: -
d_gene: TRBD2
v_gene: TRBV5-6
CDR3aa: CASSLLRLAGTTDTQYF
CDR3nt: TGTGCCAGCAGCTTGCTGCGACTAGCGGGGACCACAGATACGCAGTATTTT

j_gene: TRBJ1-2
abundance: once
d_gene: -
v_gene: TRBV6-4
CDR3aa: CASSGTDVQELDGYTF
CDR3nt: TGTGCCAGCAGTGGGACAGATGTCCAAGAGTTGGATGGCTACACCTTC

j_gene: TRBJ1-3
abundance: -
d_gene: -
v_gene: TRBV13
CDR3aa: CASSARGSLGNTIYF
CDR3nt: TGTGCCAGCAGCGCCCGAGGTTCCCTAGGAAACACCATATATTTT

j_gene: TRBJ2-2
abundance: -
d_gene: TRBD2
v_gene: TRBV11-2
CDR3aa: CASSDQAGVTGELFF
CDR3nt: TGTGCCAGCAGCGATCAAGCGGGAGTAACCGGGGAGCTGTTTTTT

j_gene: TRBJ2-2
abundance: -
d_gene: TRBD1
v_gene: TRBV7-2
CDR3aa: CASSAWQGANTGELFF
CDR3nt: TGTGCCAGCAGCGCCTGGCAGGGGGCGAACACCGGGGAGCTGTTTTTT

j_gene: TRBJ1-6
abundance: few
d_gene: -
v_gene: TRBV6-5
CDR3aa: CASSYEANSPLHF
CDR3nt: TGTGCCAGCAGTTACGAAGCGAATTCACCCCTCCACTTT

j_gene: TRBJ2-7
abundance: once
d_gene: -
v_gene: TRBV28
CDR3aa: CASSPNRPYEQYF
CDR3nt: TGTGCCAGCAGTCCCAACAGGCCCTACGAGCAGTACTTC

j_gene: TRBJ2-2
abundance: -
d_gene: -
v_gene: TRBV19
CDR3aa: CASSNQGGELFF
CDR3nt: TGTGCCAGTAGTAACCAGGGCGGGGAGCTGTTTTTT

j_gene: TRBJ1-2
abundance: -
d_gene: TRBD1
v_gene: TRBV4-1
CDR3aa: CASSQAGQGALGYTF
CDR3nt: TGCGCCAGCAGCCAGGCGGGACAGGGGGCTCTCGGCTACACCTTC

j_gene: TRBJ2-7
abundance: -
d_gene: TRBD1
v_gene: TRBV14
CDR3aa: CASSPRQGPSYEQYF
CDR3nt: TGTGCCAGCAGCCCCCGACAGGGTCCCAGCTACGAGCAGTACTTC

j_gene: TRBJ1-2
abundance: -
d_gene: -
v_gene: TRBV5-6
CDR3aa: CASSSSGARSNYGYTF
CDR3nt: TGTGCCAGCAGCTCGTCAGGGGCCCGTTCTAACTATGGCTACACCTTC

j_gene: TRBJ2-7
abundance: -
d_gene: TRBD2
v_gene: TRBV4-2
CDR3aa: CASSQSPSGGAAYEQYF
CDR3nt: TGTGCCAGCAGCCAGTCCCCCAGCGGGGGGGCCGCCTACGAGCAGTACTTC

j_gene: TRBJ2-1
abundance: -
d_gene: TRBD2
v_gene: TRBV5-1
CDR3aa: CASSLVGPSGGHNEQFF
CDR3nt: TGCGCCAGCAGCTTGGTGGGGCCTAGCGGGGGGCATAATGAGCAGTTCTTC

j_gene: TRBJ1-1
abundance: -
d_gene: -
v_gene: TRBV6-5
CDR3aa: CASSGEGTEAFF
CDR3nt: TGTGCCAGCAGCGGTGAGGGAACTGAAGCTTTCTTT

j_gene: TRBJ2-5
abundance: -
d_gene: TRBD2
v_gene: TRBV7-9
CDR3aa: CASSFSGETQYF
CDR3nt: TGTGCCAGCAGCTTTAGCGGGGAGACCCAGTACTTC

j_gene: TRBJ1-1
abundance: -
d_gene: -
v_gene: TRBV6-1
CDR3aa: CASSGRGHTEAFF
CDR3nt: TGTGCCAGCAGTGGACGGGGACATACTGAAGCTTTCTTT

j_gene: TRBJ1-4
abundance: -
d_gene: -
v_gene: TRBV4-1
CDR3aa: CASSQVPLLGQEKLFF
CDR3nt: TGCGCCAGCAGCCAAGTCCCGTTGCTGGGGCAGGAAAAACTGTTTTTT

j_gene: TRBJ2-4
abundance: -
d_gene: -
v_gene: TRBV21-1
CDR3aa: CASRIDRVAKNIQYF
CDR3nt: TGTGCCAGCAGGATTGACAGAGTAGCCAAAAACATTCAGTACTTC

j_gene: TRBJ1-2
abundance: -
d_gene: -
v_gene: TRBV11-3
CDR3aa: CASSIGEEGYTF
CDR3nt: TGTGCCAGCAGCATAGGGGAGGAAGGCTACACCTTC

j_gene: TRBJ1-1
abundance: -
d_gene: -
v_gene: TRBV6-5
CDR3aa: CASSYSAGDTEAFF
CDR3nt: TGTGCCAGCAGTTACTCAGCAGGGGACACTGAAGCTTTCTTT

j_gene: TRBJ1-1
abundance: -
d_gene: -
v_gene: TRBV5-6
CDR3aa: CASSFGRNTEAFF
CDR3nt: TGTGCCAGCAGCTTCGGGAGGAACACTGAAGCTTTCTTT

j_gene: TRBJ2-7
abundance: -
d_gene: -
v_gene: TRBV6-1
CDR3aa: CASHPTPTYEQYF
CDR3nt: TGTGCCAGTCACCCGACACCTACCTACGAGCAGTACTTC

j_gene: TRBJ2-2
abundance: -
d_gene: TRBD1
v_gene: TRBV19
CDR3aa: CASSISGTDFGELFF
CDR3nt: TGTGCCAGTAGTATTTCCGGGACAGATTTCGGGGAGCTGTTTTTT

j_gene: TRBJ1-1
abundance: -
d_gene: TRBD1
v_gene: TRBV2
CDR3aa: CASSSGTGGGEAFF
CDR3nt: TGTGCCAGCAGCTCCGGGACAGGGGGGGGTGAAGCTTTCTTT